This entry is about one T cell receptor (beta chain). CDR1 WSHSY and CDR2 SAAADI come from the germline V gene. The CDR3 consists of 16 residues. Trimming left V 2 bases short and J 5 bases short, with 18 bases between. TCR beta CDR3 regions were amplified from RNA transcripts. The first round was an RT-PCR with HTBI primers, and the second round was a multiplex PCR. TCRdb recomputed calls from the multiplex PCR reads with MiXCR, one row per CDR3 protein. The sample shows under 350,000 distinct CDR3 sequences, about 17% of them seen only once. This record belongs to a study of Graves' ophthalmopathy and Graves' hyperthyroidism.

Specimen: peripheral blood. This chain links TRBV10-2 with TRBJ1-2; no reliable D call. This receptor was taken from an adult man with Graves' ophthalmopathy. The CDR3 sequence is CASSEIVGFQLYGYTF. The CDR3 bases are TGCGCCAGCAGTGAGATCGTTGGGTTTCAACTATATGGCTACACCTTC.